This T cell receptor (beta chain) originates from a study of blood T cell repertoires in COVID-19. The data were produced by immunoSEQ multiplex PCR, yet TCRdb's version contains in-frame clones alone and is incomplete. The sample has 200,000 to 250,000 clones; about 85% are singletons. J lost 5 bases, V lost 4 bases, and 10 bases had no gene match. Germline V lookup: CDR1 SGHRS, CDR2 YFSETQ. This CDR3 comprises 15 residues. The chain recombines TRBV5-1 with TRBJ2-5; 8 bases are a match to TRBD1. The sample consisted of peripheral blood. This receptor was identified in a woman between 55 and 75 years old who had recovered from COVID-19. This CDR3 is CASSPGGDPLETQYF. The CDR3 DNA is TGCGCCAGCAGCCCAGGGGGCGACCCGCTGGAGACCCAGTACTTC.